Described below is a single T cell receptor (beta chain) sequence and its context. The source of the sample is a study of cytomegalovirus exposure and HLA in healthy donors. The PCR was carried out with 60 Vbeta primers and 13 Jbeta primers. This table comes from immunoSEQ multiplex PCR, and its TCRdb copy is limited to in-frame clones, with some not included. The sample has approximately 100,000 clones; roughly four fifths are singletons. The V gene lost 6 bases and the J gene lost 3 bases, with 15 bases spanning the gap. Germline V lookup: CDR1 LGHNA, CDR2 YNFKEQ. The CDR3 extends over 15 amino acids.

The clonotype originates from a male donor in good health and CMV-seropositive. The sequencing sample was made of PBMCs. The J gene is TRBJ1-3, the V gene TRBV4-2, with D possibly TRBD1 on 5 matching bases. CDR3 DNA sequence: TGTGCCAGCAGTTTCTATGGGGGGGTTGGAAACACCATATATTTT. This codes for CASSFYGGVGNTIYF.